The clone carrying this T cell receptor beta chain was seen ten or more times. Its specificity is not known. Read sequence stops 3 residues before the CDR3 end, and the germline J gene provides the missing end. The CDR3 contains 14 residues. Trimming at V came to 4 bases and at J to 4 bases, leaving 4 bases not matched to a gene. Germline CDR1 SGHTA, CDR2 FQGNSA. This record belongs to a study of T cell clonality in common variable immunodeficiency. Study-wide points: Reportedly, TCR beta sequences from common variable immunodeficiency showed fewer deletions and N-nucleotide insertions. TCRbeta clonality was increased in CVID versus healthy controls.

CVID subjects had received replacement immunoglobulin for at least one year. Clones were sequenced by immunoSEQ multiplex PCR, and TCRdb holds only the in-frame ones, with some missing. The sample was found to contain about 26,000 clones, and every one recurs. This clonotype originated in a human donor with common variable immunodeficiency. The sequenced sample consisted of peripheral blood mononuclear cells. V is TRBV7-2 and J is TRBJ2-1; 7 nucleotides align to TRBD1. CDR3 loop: CASSSGQPYNEQFF. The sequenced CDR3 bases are TGTGCCAGCAGCTCGGGACAGCCTTACAATGAG.